This T cell receptor beta chain was sequenced in a study of T-cell memory formation after mild COVID-19. About the research overall: For the most part, TCR clusters were specific to one donor.

The CDR3 is made up of 17 amino acids. The V gene lost 3 bases and the J gene lost 3 bases, with 22 bases spanning the gap. Looked up from germline, CDR1 is DFQATT and CDR2 is SNEGSKA (reference sequence). Many counts were recorded for this clonotype. Its antigen is still unknown. Findings of the study overall: Researchers report contracting CD4+ clones mostly in CM and EM, with CD8+ clones in EMRA. Clones that contracted from day 15 to 85 were balanced CD4/CD8, while later expanders leaned CD4+. Confirmation of SARS-CoV-2 specificity was lacking for second-wave clones peaking day 37.

MiXCR, applied by TCRdb to the 5' RACE reads, yields one record per CDR3 protein. The table includes some 150,000 distinct CDR3 sequences, 15% to 20% detected once. The V and J genes are TRBV20-1 and TRBJ2-3; D possibly corresponds to TRBD2 (6 bases). The sequencing sample was made of PBMCs or a T cell subset sorted from them (not recorded which). This clonotype was sampled from an adult woman who had mild COVID-19 (a few samples of this study predate the infection). Cell type and time point are not known. The CDR3 sequence is CSARGGWASSSTDTQYF. The CDR3 DNA reads as TGCAGTGCTAGGGGGGGTTGGGCCTCGAGTTCGACAGATACGCAGTATTTT.